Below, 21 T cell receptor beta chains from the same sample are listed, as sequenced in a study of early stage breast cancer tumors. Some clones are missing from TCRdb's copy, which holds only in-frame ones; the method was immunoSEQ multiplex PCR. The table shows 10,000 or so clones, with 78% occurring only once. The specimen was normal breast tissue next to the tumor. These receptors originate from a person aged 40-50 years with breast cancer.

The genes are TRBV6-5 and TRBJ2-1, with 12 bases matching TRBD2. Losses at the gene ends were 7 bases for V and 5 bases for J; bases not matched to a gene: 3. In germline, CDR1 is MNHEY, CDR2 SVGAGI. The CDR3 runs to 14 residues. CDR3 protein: CASTGLAGNNEQFF. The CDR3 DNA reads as TGTGCCAGCACTGGACTAGCGGGAAACAATGAGCAGTTCTTC.

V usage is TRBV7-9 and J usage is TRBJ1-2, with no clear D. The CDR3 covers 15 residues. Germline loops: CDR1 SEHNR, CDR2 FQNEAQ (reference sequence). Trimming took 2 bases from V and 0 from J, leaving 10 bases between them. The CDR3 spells CASSLSQRANYGYTF. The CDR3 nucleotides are TGTGCCAGCAGCTTATCTCAGAGAGCTAACTATGGCTACACCTTC.

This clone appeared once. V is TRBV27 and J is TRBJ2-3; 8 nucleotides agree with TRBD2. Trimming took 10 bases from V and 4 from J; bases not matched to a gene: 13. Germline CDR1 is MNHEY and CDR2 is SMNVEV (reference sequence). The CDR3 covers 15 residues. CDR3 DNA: TGTGCCACCTCCCGCCAGGCGGGAGGATCAGATACGCAGTATTTT. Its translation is CATSRQAGGSDTQYF.

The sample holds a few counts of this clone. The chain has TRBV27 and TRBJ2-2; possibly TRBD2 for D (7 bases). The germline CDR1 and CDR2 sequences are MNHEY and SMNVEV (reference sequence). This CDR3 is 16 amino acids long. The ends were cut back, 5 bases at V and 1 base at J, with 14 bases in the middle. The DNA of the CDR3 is TGTGCCAGCAGTCCGTGGGGGGGCGTGAACACCGGGGAGCTGTTTTTT. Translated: CASSPWGGVNTGELFF.

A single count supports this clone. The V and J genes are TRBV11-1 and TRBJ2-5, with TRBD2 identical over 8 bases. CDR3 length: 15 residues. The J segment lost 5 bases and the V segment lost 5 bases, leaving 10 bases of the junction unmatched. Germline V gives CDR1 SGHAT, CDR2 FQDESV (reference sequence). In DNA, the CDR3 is TGTGCCAGCAGCCCCCCCCGCCGGGGGGGGGAGACCCAGTACTTC. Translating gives CASSPPRRGGETQYF.

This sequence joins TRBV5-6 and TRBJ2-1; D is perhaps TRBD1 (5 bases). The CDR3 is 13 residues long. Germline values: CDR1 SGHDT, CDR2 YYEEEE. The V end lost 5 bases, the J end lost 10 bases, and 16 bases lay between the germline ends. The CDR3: CASRQGRIGEQFF. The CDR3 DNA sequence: TGTGCCAGCAGGCAGGGAAGGATTGGAGAGCAGTTCTTC.

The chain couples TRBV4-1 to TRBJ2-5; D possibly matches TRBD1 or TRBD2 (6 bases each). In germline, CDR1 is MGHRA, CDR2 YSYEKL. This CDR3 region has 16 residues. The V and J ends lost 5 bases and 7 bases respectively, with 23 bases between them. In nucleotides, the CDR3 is TGCGCCAGCAGCAGCAGCGAGGAGCGCCCGGGGGCGACCCAGTACTTC. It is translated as CASSSSEERPGATQYF.

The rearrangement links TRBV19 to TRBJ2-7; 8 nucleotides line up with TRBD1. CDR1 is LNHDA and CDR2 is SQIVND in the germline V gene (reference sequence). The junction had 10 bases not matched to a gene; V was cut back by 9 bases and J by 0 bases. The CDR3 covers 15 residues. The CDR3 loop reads CASPRTGKSSYEQYF. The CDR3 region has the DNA TGTGCCAGCCCTCGGACAGGGAAAAGCTCCTACGAGCAGTACTTC. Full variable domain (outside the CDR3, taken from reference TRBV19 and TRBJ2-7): DGGITQSPKYLFRKEGQNVTLSCEQNLNHDAMYWYRQDPGQGLRLIYYSQIVNDFQKGDIAEGYSVSREKKESFPLTVTSAQKNPTAFYLCASPRTGKSSYEQYFGPGTRLTVT.

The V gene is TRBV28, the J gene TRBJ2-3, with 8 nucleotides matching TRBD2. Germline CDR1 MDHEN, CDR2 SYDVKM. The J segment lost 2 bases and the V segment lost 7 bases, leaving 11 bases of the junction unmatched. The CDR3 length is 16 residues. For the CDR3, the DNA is TGTGCCAGCATTGGGGGCGCGGGGGGACTCACAGATACGCAGTATTTT. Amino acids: CASIGGAGGLTDTQYF.

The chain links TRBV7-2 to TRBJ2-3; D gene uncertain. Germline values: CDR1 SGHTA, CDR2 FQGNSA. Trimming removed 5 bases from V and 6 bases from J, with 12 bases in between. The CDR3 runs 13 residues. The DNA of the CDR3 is TGTGCCAGCAGCCGAGGCCCTTTGGATACGCAGTATTTT. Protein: CASSRGPLDTQYF.

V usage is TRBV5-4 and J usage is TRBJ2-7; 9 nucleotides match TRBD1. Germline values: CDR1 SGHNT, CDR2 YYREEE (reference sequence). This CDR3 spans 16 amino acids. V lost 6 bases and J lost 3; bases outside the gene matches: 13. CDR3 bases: TGTGCCAGCAACAACGAAAGGGACAGGGAGGACTACGAGCAGTACTTC. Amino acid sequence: CASNNERDREDYEQYF.

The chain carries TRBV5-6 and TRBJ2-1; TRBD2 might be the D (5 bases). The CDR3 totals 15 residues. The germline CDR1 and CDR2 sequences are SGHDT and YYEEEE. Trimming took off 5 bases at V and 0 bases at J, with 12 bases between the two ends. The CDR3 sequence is CASRGEADSYNEQFF. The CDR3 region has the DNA TGTGCCAGCAGAGGTGAAGCGGACTCCTACAATGAGCAGTTCTTC.

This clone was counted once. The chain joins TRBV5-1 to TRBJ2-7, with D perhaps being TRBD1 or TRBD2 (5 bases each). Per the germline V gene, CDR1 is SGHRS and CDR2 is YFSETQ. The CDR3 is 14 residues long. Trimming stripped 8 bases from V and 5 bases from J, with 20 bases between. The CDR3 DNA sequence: TGCGCCAGTTCCTTTGAGGGGATAGATAACGAGCAGTACTTC. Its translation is CASSFEGIDNEQYF. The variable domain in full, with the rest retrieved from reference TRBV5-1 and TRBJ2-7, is KAGVTQTPRYLIKTRGQQVTLSCSPISGHRSVSWYQQTPGQGLQFLFEYFSETQRNKGNFPGRFSGRQFSNSRSEMNVSTLELGDSALYLCASSFEGIDNEQYFGPGTRLTVT.

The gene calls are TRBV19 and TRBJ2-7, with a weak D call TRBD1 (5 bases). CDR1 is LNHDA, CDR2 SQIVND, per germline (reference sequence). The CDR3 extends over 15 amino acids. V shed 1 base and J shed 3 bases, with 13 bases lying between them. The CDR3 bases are TGTGCCAGTAGTATAGGGGGCGCAACCTTCTACGAGCAGTACTTC. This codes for CASSIGGATFYEQYF. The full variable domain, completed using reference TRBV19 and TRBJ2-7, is DGGITQSPKYLFRKEGQNVTLSCEQNLNHDAMYWYRQDPGQGLRLIYYSQIVNDFQKGDIAEGYSVSREKKESFPLTVTSAQKNPTAFYLCASSIGGATFYEQYFGPGTRLTVT.

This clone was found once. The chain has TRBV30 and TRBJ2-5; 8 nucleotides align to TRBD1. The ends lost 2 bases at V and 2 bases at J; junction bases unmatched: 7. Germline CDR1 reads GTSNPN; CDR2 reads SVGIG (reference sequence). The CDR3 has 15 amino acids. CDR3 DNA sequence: TGTGCCTGGAGTCATCCGGACAGGGTTCAAGAGACCCAGTACTTC. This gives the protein CAWSHPDRVQETQYF.

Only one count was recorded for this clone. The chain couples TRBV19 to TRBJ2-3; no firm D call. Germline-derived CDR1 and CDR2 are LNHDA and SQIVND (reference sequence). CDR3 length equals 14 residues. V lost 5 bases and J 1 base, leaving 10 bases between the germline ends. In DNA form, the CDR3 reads TGTGCCAGTAGTCCGACGGCTGGCACAGATACGCAGTATTTT. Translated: CASSPTAGTDTQYF.

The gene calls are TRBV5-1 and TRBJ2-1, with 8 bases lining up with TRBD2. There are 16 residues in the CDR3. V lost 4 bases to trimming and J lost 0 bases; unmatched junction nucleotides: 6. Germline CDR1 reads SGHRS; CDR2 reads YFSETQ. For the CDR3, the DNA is TGCGCCAGCAGCGATCCGGGACTAGGCTCCTACAATGAGCAGTTCTTC. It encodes CASSDPGLGSYNEQFF.

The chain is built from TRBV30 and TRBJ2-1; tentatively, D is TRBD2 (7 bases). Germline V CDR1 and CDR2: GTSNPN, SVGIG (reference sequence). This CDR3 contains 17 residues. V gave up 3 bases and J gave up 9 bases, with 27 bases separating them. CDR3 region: CAWSPLRGAGPTGEQFF. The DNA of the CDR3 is TGTGCCTGGAGCCCTCTACGGGGGGCGGGCCCGACAGGTGAGCAGTTCTTC.

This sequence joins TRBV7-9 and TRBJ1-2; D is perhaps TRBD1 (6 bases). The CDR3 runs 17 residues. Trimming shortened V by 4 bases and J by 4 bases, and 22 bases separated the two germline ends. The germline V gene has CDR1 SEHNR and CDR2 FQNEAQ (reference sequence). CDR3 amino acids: CASSSLFEEQGGYGYTF. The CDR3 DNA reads TGTGCCAGCAGCTCCCTTTTTGAGGAACAGGGCGGCTATGGCTACACCTTC.

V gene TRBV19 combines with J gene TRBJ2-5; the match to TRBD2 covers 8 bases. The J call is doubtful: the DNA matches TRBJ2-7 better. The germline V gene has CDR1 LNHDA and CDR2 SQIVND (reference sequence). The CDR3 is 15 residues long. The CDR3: CARTMTSARPYEQYF. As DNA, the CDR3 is TGTGCCAGGACCATGACTAGCGCGAGACCCTACGAGCAGTACTTC.

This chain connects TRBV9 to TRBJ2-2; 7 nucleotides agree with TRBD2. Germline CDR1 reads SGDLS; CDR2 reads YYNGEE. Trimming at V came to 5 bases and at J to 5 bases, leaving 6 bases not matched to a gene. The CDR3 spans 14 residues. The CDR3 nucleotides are TGTGCCAGCAGACGCGCTAGCGGAACCGGGGAGCTGTTTTTT. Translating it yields CASRRASGTGELFF.